The 9 T cell receptor beta chains below were found in one sample sequenced in a study of blood T cells in healthy people across ages. Then a second PCR, running about 6 to 11 cycles, was carried out with a sample-barcoded 5' primer and a J-beta primer mix. MiXCR, run by TCRdb on the 5' RACE reads, gives a single entry per CDR3 protein. Counted here are hundreds of thousands of distinct CDR3 sequences, 21% occurring once; the ten biggest clones make up approximately 3.6%. Source material: blood. These receptors all come from a man aged 70-80 years in good health.

This clonotype was seen a handful of times. The chain uses TRBV21-1 and TRBJ2-5; the table's D gene call, TRBD1, was not cross checked with the DNA. TRBV21-1 is recorded as a pseudogene. The CDR3 sequence is 14 residues long. CDR3 sequence: CASSKGQGEETQYF. In nucleotides, the CDR3 is TGTGCCAGCAGCAAAGGACAGGGGGAAGAGACCCAGTACTTC.

Details on this clonotype: The junction does not match germline at one end; this may be a read error. The chain uses TRBV7-2 and TRBJ2-5; 7 bases line up with TRBD2. CDR3 length: 14 residues. Germline-derived CDR1 and CDR2 are SGHTA and FQGNSA. The CDR3 DNA reads as TGTGCCAGCGGTCCGGGACTAACTTTAGAGACCCAGTGCTTC. Encoded protein: CASGPGLTLETQCF. Together with reference TRBV7-2 and TRBJ2-5, the CDR3 gives the full variable domain: GAGVSQSPSNKVTEKGKDVELRCDPISGHTALYWYRQSLGQGLEFLIYFQGNSAPDKSGLPSDRFSAERTGGSVSTLTIQRTQQEDSAVYLCASGPGLTLETQCFGPGTRLLVL.

This clonotype has just a few counts. The chain has TRBV6-5 and TRBJ2-5; 8 nucleotides line up with TRBD1. The trim removed 2 bases at V and 3 bases at J, leaving 8 bases unmatched. The length of the CDR3 is 16 residues. Per the germline V gene, CDR1 is MNHEY and CDR2 is SVGAGI. As DNA, the CDR3 is TGTGCCAGCAGTTACGTCTGGCAGGGGGCGAAAGAGACCCAGTACTTC. It codes for CASSYVWQGAKETQYF.

CDR3 in amino acids: CASSPPGQRTYNEQFF. Here the CDR3 DNA reads TGTGCCAGCAGCCCACCGGGACAACGAACCTACAATGAGCAGTTCTTC. The rearrangement links TRBV7-8 to TRBJ2-1; D may be TRBD1 (6 bases). V was pared by 5 bases and J by 2 bases, with 16 bases between. The CDR3 runs 16 residues. Germline CDR1 is SGHVS and CDR2 is FQNEAQ.

For this clonotype: A junction boundary mismatches the germline segment, possibly from a read error. The chain uses TRBV20-1 and TRBJ2-1, with D uncertain. The CDR3 has 9 residues. Germline CDR1 DFQATT, CDR2 SNEGSKA (reference sequence). CDR3 nucleotide sequence: TGCAGTGCTAGAGATATACTTGGTTTC. It translates to CSARDILGF.

This clonotype was counted many times. The chain is built from TRBV4-1 and TRBJ2-5, with 9 bases lining up with TRBD2. The CDR3 is 17 amino acids. Germline CDR1 reads MGHRA; CDR2 reads YSYEKL. V shed 6 bases and J 0 bases; nucleotides not matched to a gene: 11. As DNA, the CDR3 is TGCGCCAGCAGTCTAATGCTAGCGGGGACGTACCAAGAGACCCAGTACTTC. It codes for CASSLMLAGTYQETQYF.

This clonotype was seen only a few times. The chain employs TRBV5-6 and TRBJ1-4; D gene unclear. V dropped 4 bases and J dropped 5 bases, with 9 bases sitting between them. Germline CDR1 reads SGHDT; CDR2 reads YYEEEE. This CDR3 comprises 13 residues. CDR3 residues: CASSGGRNEKLFF. The CDR3 DNA is TGTGCCAGCAGCGGAGGACGGAATGAAAAACTGTTTTTT.

There are many counts of this clonotype. The chain is built from TRBV5-1 and TRBJ2-1; the match to TRBD2 covers 10 bases. J was trimmed by 9 bases and V by 4 bases; bases with no gene match: 7. CDR1 and CDR2 from the germline V gene are SGHRS and YFSETQ. This CDR3 contains 14 residues. The CDR3 loop reads CASSPRTSGGEQFF. CDR3 coding DNA: TGCGCCAGCAGCCCCCGGACTAGCGGCGGTGAGCAGTTCTTC.

This clonotype has at least ten counts. The chain joins TRBV19 to TRBJ1-5; D is uncertain. Trimming left V 4 bases short and J 0 bases short, with 4 bases between. The CDR3 loop spans 13 amino acids. Germline CDR1 and CDR2: LNHDA and SQIVND (reference sequence). CDR3 coding DNA: TGTGCCAGTAGTAAAGATAGCAATCAGCCCCAGCATTTT. Its translation: CASSKDSNQPQHF.